The entry below gives a single TCR beta chain sequence along with its context. Its antigen target is currently unknown. No much larger clonotype is one base removed from it; base qualities were not supplied. These data originate in a study of blood T cell repertoires in COVID-19 (TCRdb year 2020). Background for the entire study: Collaborator samples came from the United States, Italy and Spain and covered acute and convalescent phases of COVID-19. The material from the prospective study consisted of cDNA or gDNA derived from T cells, B-cell-depleted T cells, or PBMCs. Deeply sampled blood TCRbeta repertoires from subjects exposed to, actively infected with, or recovered from COVID-19 were included in the dataset. The repertoires were released in a freely available public database meant as a resource for research on the immune response to SARS-CoV-2. Samples came from the ongoing ImmuneRACE study (first 160 participants) plus 1,254 subjects from 6 global collaborators. Sample metadata almost always included a de-identified subject ID, COVID-19 status, age in years and sex. Where available, HLA class I and class II types were taken from metadata supplied by the sample provider and were not determined by assay-based typing.

General study outcomes and caveats: The amount of clinical and demographic metadata varied by source and participant and was provided uncurated.

A second Seattle source provided samples from volunteer blood donors who had recovered from COVID-19. The collaborating institutions used their own protocols to collect whole blood in K2EDTA tubes. Collaborator samples were shipped for TCRbeta analysis as frozen whole blood, isolated PBMCs, or DNA extracted from either sample type. From the cysteine up to the phenylalanine, the CDR3 has a length of 13 residues. The sequence is cut down to CDR3 DNA, 39 bases in frame from base 1. CDR1 MNHEY and CDR2 SMNVEV are derived from the germline V gene (reference sequence). Compared with germline, V lacks 3 bases and J lacks 5 bases; bases without a gene match: 2. TCRbeta CDR3 regions were amplified from genomic DNA by means of the immunoSEQ Assay, a bias-controlled multiplex PCR. From the authors' description of their analysis: Nucleated cell counts per sample were estimated from amplification of reference gene primers within the assay. Sequence reads were collapsed and filtered to measure the absolute abundance of every unique TCRbeta CDR3 rearrangement. Productive Simpson clonality was computed per sample as the square root of Simpson's diversity index over productive rearrangements. Held by TCRdb, this immuneACCESS table contains in-frame sequences only and omits some clones. Under half of the omission traces to an unresolved V gene where checked; the cause of the rest is unknown. V and J calls and clone size are copied from that table; D and trimming were computed from the DNA. In this sample the table shows hundreds of thousands of clones, 88% of which occur a single time. The top ten hold around 2.2% of the sample.

The sequence links TRBV27 to TRBJ2-5, with 8 central nucleotides matching TRBD2. The receptor was derived from a woman aged 40 to 50 who had recovered from COVID-19. Sample: peripheral blood. The CDR3 protein is CASSFVAGETQYF. Here is the DNA: TGTGCCAGCAGTTTCGTAGCGGGGGAGACCCAGTACTTC.